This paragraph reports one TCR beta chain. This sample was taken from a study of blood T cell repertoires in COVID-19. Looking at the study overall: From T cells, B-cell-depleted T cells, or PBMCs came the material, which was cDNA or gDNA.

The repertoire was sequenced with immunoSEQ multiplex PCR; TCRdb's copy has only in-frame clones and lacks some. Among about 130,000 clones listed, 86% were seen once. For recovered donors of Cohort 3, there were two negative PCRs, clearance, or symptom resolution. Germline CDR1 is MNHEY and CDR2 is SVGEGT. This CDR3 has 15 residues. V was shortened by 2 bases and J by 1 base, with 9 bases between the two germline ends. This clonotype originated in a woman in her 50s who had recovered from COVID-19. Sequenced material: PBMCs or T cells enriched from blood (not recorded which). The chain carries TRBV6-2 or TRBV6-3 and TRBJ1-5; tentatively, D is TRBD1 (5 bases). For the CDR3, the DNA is TGTGCCAGCAGTTACGCCGCAGGGAGCAATCAGCCCCAGCATTTT. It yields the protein CASSYAAGSNQPQHF.